These 18 T cell receptor beta chains originate from one sample sequenced in a study of vaccination and CD4 T cells after COVID-19. Their cognate antigens are unknown. The study sequenced cultured CD4+ T cell DNA using the Oncomine TCR Beta short-read assay. TCRdb analysed the PCR reads with MiXCR anew, one entry per CDR3 protein. The sample consists of about 20,000 distinct CDR3 sequences, roughly 50% of them appearing once. Regarding treatment: roughly 10-day PBMC culture with coronavirus spike peptide pools or control peptides (ViraFEST assay). Sample: CD4+ T cells from blood, cultured in vitro, taken after SARS-CoV-2 vaccination. The receptors were gathered from a human donor who had recovered from COVID-19.

The chain combines TRBV6-2 or TRBV6-3 with TRBJ1-2; D is uncertain. Trimming pared 0 bases from V and 6 bases from J, leaving 14 bases between. The CDR3 length is 15 residues. Germline CDR1 is MNHEY and CDR2 is SVGEGT. The CDR3 reads CASSYSNKGRNGYTF. The CDR3 DNA sequence: TGTGCCAGCAGTTACTCGAATAAAGGGCGGAATGGCTACACCTTC.

This clonotype was seen a few times. The V call is TRBV7-2, the J call TRBJ1-2; 8 nucleotides align to TRBD1. In germline, CDR1 is SGHTA, CDR2 FQGNSA. J was trimmed by 8 bases and V by 3 bases; bases with no gene match: 14. This CDR3 is 16 amino acids long. CDR3 loop: CASSFSSTSGGPGYTF. The DNA for the CDR3 is TGTGCCAGCAGCTTTAGTTCGACCTCAGGGGGCCCGGGCTACACCTTC.

CDR3 sequence (DNA): TGTGCCTGGAGGAGTCCGGGCCAGAATTCACCCCTCCACTTT. It specifies CAWRSPGQNSPLHF. V is TRBV30 and J is TRBJ1-6; D call uncertain. V gave up 3 bases and J gave up 7 bases, with 13 bases separating them. Looked up from germline, CDR1 is GTSNPN and CDR2 is SVGIG (reference sequence). The CDR3 spans 14 residues.

The chain has TRBV11-3 and TRBJ1-6; maybe TRBD1 (5 bases). There are 15 residues in the CDR3. Germline V gene data show CDR1 as SGHNT and CDR2 as YENEEA. V was trimmed by 8 bases and J by 4 bases, leaving 15 bases between them. Here the CDR3 DNA reads TGTGCCAGCGCTTCCAGGGAAAAGTATAATTCACCCCTCCACTTT. Protein product: CASASREKYNSPLHF.

The chain is built from TRBV11-3 and TRBJ2-7, with TRBD2 matching over 11 bases. V was clipped by 5 bases and J by 7 bases; unmatched bases: 13. Looked up from germline, CDR1 is SGHNT and CDR2 is YENEEA. The CDR3 sequence is 16 residues long. The CDR3 DNA sequence: TGTGCCAGCAGCCCTGGACTAGCGGGTTCCCCCGGGGAGCAGTACTTC. Translating it yields CASSPGLAGSPGEQYF.

The chain joins TRBV7-2 to TRBJ2-5; D gene uncertain. Trimming cost V 4 bases and J 7 bases, with 19 bases left between them. Per germline, CDR1 SGHTA and CDR2 FQGNSA. This CDR3 has 15 residues. The CDR3 reads CASSSPTRTLGTQYF. The CDR3 bases are TGTGCCAGCAGCTCTCCCACCCGGACGCTTGGGACCCAGTACTTC.

The V and J genes are TRBV11-1 and TRBJ1-1; D gene ambiguous. This CDR3 has 13 residues. With 7 bases removed from V and 4 bases from J, the gap between germline ends came to 13 bases. Germline loops: CDR1 SGHAT, CDR2 FQDESV (reference sequence). CDR3 loop: CASTALRGTEAFF. The CDR3 nucleotides are TGTGCCAGCACTGCTTTAAGAGGCACTGAAGCTTTCTTT.

The table lists this clonotype with a count of one. The chain links TRBV12-3 or TRBV12-4 to TRBJ1-2; TRBD1 matches 7 bases. The CDR3 totals 15 residues. J was trimmed by 0 bases and V by 8 bases; bases with no gene match: 9. The CDR3 DNA reads TGTGCCAGCGGAACCCGGGACAGCCCTAACTATGGCTACACCTTC. Encoded protein: CASGTRDSPNYGYTF.

J is TRBJ1-5 and V is TRBV12-3 or TRBV12-4; maybe TRBD1 (6 bases). The CDR3 has 15 residues. The V end was cut by 7 bases, the J end by 4 bases, with 17 bases between. In DNA form, the CDR3 reads TGTGCCAGCACCACTGGGGGGCTGATTAATCAGCCCCAGCATTTT. Protein sequence: CASTTGGLINQPQHF.

V and J are TRBV7-9 and TRBJ2-1; 7 bases line up with TRBD2. The CDR3 extends over 13 amino acids. The germline gives CDR1 SEHNR, CDR2 FQNEAQ (reference sequence). Trimming cost V 3 bases and J 6 bases; bases outside gene matches: 2. In nucleotides, the CDR3 is TGTGCCAGCAGCTTGGGCGGGGGCAATGAGCAGTTCTTC. Its protein product is CASSLGGGNEQFF.

Sample share makes this clonotype medium-sized. The V and J genes are TRBV30 and TRBJ2-5; possibly TRBD1 for D (6 bases). CDR1 GTSNPN and CDR2 SVGIG come from the germline V gene (reference sequence). There are 14 residues in the CDR3. The ends were cut back, 1 base at V and 2 bases at J, with 11 bases in the middle. In nucleotides, the CDR3 is TGTGCCTGGAGTGGCGACAGGTGGCAAGAGACCCAGTACTTC. This translates into CAWSGDRWQETQYF.

The rearrangement links TRBV7-3 to TRBJ2-2; TRBD1 matches at 10 bases. Germline loops: CDR1 SGHTA, CDR2 FQGTGA. The ends lost 11 bases at V and 4 bases at J; junction bases unmatched: 7. The CDR3 covers 14 residues. The chain's CDR3 is CARAWTGGTGELFF. DNA for the CDR3: TGTGCCCGCGCCTGGACAGGGGGCACCGGGGAGCTGTTTTTT.

This clonotype was seen only a few times. The J gene is TRBJ1-5, the V gene TRBV20-1; D perhaps matches TRBD1 (5 bases). Trimming stripped 1 base from V and 3 bases from J, with 7 bases between. This CDR3 has 13 residues. Per germline, CDR1 DFQATT and CDR2 SNEGSKA (reference sequence). CDR3 in DNA: TGCAGTGCTAGAGCGGGGACCAATCAGCCCCAGCATTTT. Encoded protein: CSARAGTNQPQHF.

The chain joins TRBV28 to TRBJ1-5; tentatively, D is TRBD1 (6 bases). There are 13 residues in the CDR3. V was clipped by 4 bases and J by 7 bases, with 11 bases between them. Germline V gives CDR1 MDHEN, CDR2 SYDVKM. The CDR3 DNA follows: TGTGCCAGCAGTTGGGGGCAACAACAGCCCCAGCATTTT. This codes for CASSWGQQQPQHF.

This clonotype was picked up a small number of times. The rearrangement links TRBV19 to TRBJ1-6; 12 bases are shared with TRBD1. J gave up 8 bases and V 1 base, and 6 bases lay outside the gene matches. This CDR3 spans 17 amino acids. CDR1 and CDR2 from the germline V gene are LNHDA and SQIVND (reference sequence). The DNA for the CDR3 is TGTGCCAGTAGTATAGGCGGGACAGGGGGCGGATATTCACCCCTCCACTTT. Translated: CASSIGGTGGGYSPLHF.

This CDR3 is CASSREPETQYF. CDR3 sequence (DNA): TGTGCCAGCAGCAGGGAGCCAGAGACCCAGTACTTC. The V gene is TRBV28, the J gene TRBJ2-5; D assignment may be TRBD1 or TRBD2 (5 bases each). Trimming removed 6 bases from V and 4 bases from J, with 9 bases in between. This CDR3 region has 12 residues. The V gene's germline CDR1 is MDHEN and CDR2 SYDVKM.

V usage is TRBV7-3 and J usage is TRBJ2-5; 9 bases map to TRBD2. After removal of 4 bases from V and 3 bases from J, the junction contained 6 bases not matched to a gene. Germline CDR1 SGHTA, CDR2 FQGTGA. This CDR3 contains 15 residues. CDR3 coding DNA: TGTGCCAGCAGCTGGGGGCGGGGGGGCGAAGAGACCCAGTACTTC. It is translated as CASSWGRGGEETQYF.

The sample holds a few counts of this clonotype. The genes are TRBV7-8 and TRBJ1-2; D perhaps matches TRBD1 (5 bases). The germline V gene encodes CDR1 SGHVS and CDR2 FQNEAQ. V was clipped by 3 bases and J by 1 base, with 9 bases between them. The CDR3 sequence is 14 residues long. CDR3 residues: CASSLGRLNYGYTF. The CDR3 bases are TGTGCCAGCAGCTTGGGACGGCTTAACTATGGCTACACCTTC. Together with reference TRBV7-8 and TRBJ1-2, the CDR3 gives the full variable domain: GAGVSQSPRYKVAKRGQDVALRCDPISGHVSLFWYQQALGQGPEFLTYFQNEAQLDKSGLPSDRFFAERPEGSVSTLKIQRTQQEDSAVYLCASSLGRLNYGYTFGSGTRLTVV.